This T cell receptor beta chain emerged from a study of CD8+ T cells in alopecia areata (dated by TCRdb to 2017 to 2018). With regard to the full study: Treated patients were enrolled in an open-label pilot trial of oral tofacitinib, 5 to 10 mg twice daily, for moderate-to-severe alopecia areata. Tofacitinib was administered for 6 to 18 months, and 6 months of follow-up off drug were then conducted to assess delayed response and recurrence. In both human patients and the C3H/HeJ mouse model, the study applied high-throughput TCRbeta sequencing to look at T cell clonal expansion in alopecia areata. In treated patients, disease severity was measured using the SALT score, which gives the percentage of scalp surface area affected. Amplification of TCRbeta CDR3 regions was done by immunoSEQ multiplex PCR using 35 Vbeta forward primers and 13 Jbeta reverse primers. Clonality in the scalp was compared among normal scalp (n=4), patchy alopecia areata scalp (n=8), and alopecia totalis/universalis scalp (n=8). RNA was extracted with the PAXgene miRNA kit for fixed scalp, the miRNeasy kit for PBMCs, and the RNeasy kit for mouse skin. Biopsies were taken from tofacitinib-treated patients at baseline and again at 4 and 24 weeks into treatment, and several of those patients also had a later scalp biopsy. Scalp tissue and sorted CD4+ and CD8+ peripheral blood T cells from patchy and totalis/universalis alopecia areata patients and from healthy controls were covered by human TCRbeta sequencing. What the research found in general, with its limitations: Scalp TCR repertoire analysis is complicated because resident alphabeta T cells in normal human skin are also sequenced, whereas mouse skin is dominated by gammadelta T cells. Compared with mice, TCR sequences shared between patients were less clear, possibly partly because of HLA diversity across the patient population. During tofacitinib treatment, many expanded lesional clones remained in scalp and blood, and this persistence may partly explain relapse after treatment is stopped. Tofacitinib significantly lowered scalp clonality and the number of expanded CD8+ clones among the top 100 scalp clones. Because the treated cohort was small and had only one nonresponder, larger studies are needed to examine links between baseline CD8+ expansion and response. Compared with normal scalp, lesional scalp had higher clonality and more expanded CD8+ clones, particularly in alopecia totalis/universalis, a pattern that suggests antigenic drive.

Including cysteine and phenylalanine, the CDR3 has 13 amino acids. Just the 39-base CDR3 DNA is kept, in frame starting at base 1. Taken from the germline V gene, the CDR1 and CDR2 loops are SGHVS and FQNEAQ. V and J are trimmed by 0 bases and 5 bases, and the gene matches miss 1 base of the junction. The library was generated by the immunoSEQ multiplex PCR assay. RNA was extracted from all samples and reverse transcribed into cDNA as template for TCR sequencing. SuperScript III was used for first-strand cDNA synthesis, primed with a 2:1 mix of oligo-dT and random hexamers. A synthetic immune receptor repertoire was used to gauge amplification bias, and whatever bias remained was removed computationally. For the original study's pipeline: Raw reads were preprocessed to remove errors, and CDR3 was defined according to IMGT conventions as the region from the conserved cysteine to phenylalanine. To get clonality, Shannon entropy was normalized by log2 of the number of productive unique TCRs and the result was subtracted from 1. Whether scalp clones were CD4 or CD8 was inferred by matching scalp TCRbeta sequences against CD4 and CD8 repertoires sorted from blood. The table was pulled from immuneACCESS by TCRdb, which kept in-frame rearrangements only. Such tables lose some clones; where checked, under half of the loss comes from unresolved V genes, and the rest has no known cause. V, J and clone size are those of that table, while D and trimming were read from the DNA. Across this sample there are around 100,000 clones, with roughly 45% seen only once. The ten largest make up more than 15% of the sample.

As concerns this clone: Its target antigen remains unknown. No much larger clone exists at a distance of one base, and base qualities are not known.

Read against the paper, the sample's time point label means: 20 to 30 weeks on oral tofacitinib. Reading the label with the study, this specimen's treatment or condition is: oral pan-JAK inhibitor, 5-10 mg twice daily. From alopecia areata patients, peripheral blood was collected along with lesional scalp punch biopsies. PBMCs were separated by density centrifugation and stained for CD3, CD4 and CD8, after which CD4+ and CD8+ T cells were sorted on a FACSAria. The rearranged chain carries TRBV7-8 and TRBJ2-7, with TRBD2 identical over 7 junction bases. The specimen comprised CD8+ T cells sorted from blood, sampled at week 24, from a patient treated with tofacitinib. The sequence was collected from a human donor with alopecia areata. The bases read TGTGCCAGCAGCTTAGCGGGAGGGAACGAGCAGTACTTC. This codes for CASSLAGGNEQYF.